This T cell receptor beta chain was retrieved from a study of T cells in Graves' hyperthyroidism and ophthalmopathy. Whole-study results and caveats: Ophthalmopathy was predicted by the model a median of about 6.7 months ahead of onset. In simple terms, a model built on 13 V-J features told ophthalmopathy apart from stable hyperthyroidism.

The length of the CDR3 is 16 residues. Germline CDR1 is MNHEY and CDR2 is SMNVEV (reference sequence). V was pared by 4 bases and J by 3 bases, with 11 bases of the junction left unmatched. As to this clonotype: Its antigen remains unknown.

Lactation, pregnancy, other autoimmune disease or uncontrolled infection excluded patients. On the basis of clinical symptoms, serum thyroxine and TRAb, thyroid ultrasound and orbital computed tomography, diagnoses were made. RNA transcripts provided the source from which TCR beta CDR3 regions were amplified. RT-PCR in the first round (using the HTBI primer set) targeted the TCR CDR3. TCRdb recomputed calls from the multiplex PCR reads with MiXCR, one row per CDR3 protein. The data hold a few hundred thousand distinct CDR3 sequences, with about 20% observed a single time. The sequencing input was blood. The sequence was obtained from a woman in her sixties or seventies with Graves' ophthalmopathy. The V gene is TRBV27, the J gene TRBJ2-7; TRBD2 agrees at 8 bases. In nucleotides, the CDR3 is TGTGCCAGCAGTTCGGGGGGGAGGGGCCAACTCTACGAGCAGTACTTC. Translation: CASSSGGRGQLYEQYF.